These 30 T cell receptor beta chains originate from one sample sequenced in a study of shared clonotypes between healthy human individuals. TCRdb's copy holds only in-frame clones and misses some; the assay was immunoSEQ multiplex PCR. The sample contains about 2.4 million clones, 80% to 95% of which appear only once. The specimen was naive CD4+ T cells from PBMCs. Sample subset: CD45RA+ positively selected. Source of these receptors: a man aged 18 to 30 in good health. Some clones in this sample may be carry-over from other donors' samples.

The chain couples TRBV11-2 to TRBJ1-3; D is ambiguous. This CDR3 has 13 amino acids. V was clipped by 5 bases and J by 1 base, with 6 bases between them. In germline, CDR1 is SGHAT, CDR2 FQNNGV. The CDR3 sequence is CASSVKSGNTIYF. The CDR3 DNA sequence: TGTGCCAGCAGCGTCAAATCTGGAAACACCATATATTTT.

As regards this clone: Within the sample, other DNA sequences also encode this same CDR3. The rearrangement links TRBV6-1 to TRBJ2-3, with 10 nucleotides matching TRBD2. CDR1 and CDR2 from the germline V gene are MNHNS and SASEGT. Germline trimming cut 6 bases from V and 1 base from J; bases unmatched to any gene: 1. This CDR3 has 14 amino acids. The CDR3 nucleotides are TGTGCCAGCAGCCTAGCGGGGGGCACAGATACGCAGTATTTT. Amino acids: CASSLAGGTDTQYF.

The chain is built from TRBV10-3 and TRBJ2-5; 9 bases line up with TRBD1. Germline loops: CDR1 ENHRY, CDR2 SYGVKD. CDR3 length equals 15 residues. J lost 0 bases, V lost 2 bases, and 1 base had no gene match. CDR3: CAISEGTGYQETQYF. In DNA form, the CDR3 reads TGTGCCATCAGTGAGGGGACAGGGTACCAAGAGACCCAGTACTTC.

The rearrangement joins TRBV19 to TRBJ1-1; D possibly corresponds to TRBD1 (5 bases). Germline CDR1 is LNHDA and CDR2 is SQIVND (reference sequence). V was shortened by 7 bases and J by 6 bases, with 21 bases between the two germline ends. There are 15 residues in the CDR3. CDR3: CASTPIWGVAAEAFF. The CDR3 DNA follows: TGTGCCAGTACCCCGATTTGGGGGGTTGCGGCTGAAGCTTTCTTT.

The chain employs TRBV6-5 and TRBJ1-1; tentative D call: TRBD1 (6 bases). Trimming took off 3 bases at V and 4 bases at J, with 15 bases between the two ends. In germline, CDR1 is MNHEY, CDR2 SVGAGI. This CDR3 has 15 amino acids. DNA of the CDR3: TGTGCCAGCAGTTATACGGGGACGGGGGCCACTGAAGCTTTCTTT. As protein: CASSYTGTGATEAFF.

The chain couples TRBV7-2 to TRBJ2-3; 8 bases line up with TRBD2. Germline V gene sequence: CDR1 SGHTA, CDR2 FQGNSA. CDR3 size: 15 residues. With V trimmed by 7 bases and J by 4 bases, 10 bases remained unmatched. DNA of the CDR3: TGTGCCAGCATCCCCCCTTTCGGGAGGGCAGATACGCAGTATTTT. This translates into CASIPPFGRADTQYF.

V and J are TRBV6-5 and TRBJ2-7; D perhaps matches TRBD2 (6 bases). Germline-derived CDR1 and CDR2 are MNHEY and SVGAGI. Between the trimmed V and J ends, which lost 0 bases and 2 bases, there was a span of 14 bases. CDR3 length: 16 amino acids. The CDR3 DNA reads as TGTGCCAGCAGTTACTCCCTGCACGGGGGTACCTACGAGCAGTACTTC. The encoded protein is CASSYSLHGGTYEQYF.

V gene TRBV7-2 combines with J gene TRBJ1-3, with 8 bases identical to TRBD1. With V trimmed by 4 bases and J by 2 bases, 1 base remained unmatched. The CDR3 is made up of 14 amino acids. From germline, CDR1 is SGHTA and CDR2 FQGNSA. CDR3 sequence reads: CASSSGQAGNTIYF. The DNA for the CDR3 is TGTGCCAGCAGCTCGGGACAGGCTGGAAACACCATATATTTT.

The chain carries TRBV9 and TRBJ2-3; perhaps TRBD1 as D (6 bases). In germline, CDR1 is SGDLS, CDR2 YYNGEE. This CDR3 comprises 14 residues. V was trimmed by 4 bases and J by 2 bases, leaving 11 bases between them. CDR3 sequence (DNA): TGTGCCAGCAGCTTGACAGGTGACACAGATACGCAGTATTTT. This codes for CASSLTGDTDTQYF.

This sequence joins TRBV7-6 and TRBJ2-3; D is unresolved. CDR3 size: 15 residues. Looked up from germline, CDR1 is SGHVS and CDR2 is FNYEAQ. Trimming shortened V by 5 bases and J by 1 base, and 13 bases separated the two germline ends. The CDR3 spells CASSIGLKRTDTQYF. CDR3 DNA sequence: TGTGCCAGCAGCATAGGCCTGAAACGCACAGATACGCAGTATTTT. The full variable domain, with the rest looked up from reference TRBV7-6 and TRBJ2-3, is GAGVSQSPRYKVTKRGQDVALRCDPISGHVSLYWYRQALGQGPEFLTYFNYEAQQDKSGLPNDRFSAERPEGSISTLTIQRTEQRDSAMYRCASSIGLKRTDTQYFGPGTRLTVL.

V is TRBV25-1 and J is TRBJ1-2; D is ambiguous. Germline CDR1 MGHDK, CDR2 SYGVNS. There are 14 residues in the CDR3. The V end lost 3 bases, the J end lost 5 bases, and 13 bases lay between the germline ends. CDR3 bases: TGTGCCAGCAGTGAGCCGACGGAATCTTATGGCTACACCTTC. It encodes CASSEPTESYGYTF.

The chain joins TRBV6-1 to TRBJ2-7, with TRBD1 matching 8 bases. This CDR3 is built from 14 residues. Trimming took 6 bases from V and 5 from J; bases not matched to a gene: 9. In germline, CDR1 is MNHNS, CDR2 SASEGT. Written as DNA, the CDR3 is TGTGCCAGCAGCATGGACAGGGTCTCGGACGAGCAGTACTTC. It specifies CASSMDRVSDEQYF.

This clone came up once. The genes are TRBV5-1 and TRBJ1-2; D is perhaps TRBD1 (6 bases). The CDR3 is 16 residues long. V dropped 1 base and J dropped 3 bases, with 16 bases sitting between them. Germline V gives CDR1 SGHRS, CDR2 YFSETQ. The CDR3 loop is CASSLRGGSLDYGYTF. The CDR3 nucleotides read TGCGCCAGCAGCTTGAGAGGGGGTTCCTTGGACTATGGCTACACCTTC.

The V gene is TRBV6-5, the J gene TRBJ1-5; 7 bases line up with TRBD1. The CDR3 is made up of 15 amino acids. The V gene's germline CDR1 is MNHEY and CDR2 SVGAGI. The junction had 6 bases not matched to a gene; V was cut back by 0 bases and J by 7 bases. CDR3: CASSYSWDSGQPQHF. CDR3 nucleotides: TGTGCCAGCAGTTACTCGTGGGACAGTGGGCAGCCCCAGCATTTT.

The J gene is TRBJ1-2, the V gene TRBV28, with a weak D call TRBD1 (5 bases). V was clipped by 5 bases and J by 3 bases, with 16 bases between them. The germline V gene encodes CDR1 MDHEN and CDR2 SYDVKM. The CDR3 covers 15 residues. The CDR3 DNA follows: TGTGCCAGCAGTGAGGGACCCCCAAGTCACTATGGCTACACCTTC. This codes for CASSEGPPSHYGYTF.

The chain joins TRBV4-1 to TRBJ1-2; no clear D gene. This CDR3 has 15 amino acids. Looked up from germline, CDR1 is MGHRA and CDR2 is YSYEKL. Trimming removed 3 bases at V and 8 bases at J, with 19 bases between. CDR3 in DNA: TGCGCCAGCAGCCATAATAGAGCGATAAGCTCCGGCTACACCTTC. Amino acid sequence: CASSHNRAISSGYTF.

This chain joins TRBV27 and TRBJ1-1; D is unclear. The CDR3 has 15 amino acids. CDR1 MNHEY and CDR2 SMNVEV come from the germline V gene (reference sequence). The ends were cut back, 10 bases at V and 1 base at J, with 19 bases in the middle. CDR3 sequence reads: CATQTRQYKNTEAFF. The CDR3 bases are TGTGCCACTCAAACGCGTCAGTACAAGAACACTGAAGCTTTCTTT.

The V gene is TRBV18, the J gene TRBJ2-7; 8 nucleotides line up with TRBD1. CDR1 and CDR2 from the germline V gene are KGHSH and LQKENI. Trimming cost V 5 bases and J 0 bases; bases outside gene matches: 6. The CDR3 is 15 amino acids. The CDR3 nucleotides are TGTGCCAGCTCATCGGGACAGGTGATCTCCTACGAGCAGTACTTC. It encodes CASSSGQVISYEQYF.

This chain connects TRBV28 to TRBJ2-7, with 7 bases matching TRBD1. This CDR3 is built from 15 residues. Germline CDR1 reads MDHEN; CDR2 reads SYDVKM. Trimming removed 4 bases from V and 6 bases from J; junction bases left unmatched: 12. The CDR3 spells CASSSSGTVIGEQYF. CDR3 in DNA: TGTGCCAGCAGTTCGTCCGGGACAGTGATCGGCGAGCAGTACTTC.

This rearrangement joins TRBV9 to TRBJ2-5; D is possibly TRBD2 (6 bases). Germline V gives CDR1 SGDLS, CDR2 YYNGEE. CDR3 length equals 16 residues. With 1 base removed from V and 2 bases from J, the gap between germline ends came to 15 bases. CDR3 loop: CASSVLAGNKQETQYF. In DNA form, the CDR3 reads TGTGCCAGCAGCGTATTGGCGGGGAATAAACAAGAGACCCAGTACTTC.

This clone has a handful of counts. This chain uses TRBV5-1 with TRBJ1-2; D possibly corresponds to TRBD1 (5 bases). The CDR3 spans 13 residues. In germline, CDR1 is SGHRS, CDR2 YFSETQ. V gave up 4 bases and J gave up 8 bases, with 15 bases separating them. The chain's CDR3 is CASSPNPKGGYTF. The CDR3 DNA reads TGCGCCAGCAGCCCAAATCCCAAGGGGGGCTACACCTTC.

The CDR3, as DNA: TGTGCCAGCAGCGCCGGGAGCTACGAAAAACTGTTTTTT. Protein product: CASSAGSYEKLFF. The chain employs TRBV7-8 and TRBJ1-4, with D uncertain. The CDR3 runs to 13 residues. The germline CDR1 and CDR2 sequences are SGHVS and FQNEAQ. V lost 5 bases to trimming and J lost 8 bases, with 12 bases between them.

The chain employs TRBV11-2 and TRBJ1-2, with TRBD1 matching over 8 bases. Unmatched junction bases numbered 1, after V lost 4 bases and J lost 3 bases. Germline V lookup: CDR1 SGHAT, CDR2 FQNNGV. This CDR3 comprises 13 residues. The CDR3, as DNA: TGTGCCAGCAGCTCGGGACAGGACTATGGCTACACCTTC. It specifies CASSSGQDYGYTF.

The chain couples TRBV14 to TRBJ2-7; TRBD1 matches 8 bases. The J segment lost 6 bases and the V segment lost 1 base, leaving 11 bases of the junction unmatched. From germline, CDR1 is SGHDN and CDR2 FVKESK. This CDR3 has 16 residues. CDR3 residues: CASSQVGTGYPLEQYF. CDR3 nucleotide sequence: TGTGCCAGCAGCCAAGTTGGGACAGGATATCCCCTCGAGCAGTACTTC.

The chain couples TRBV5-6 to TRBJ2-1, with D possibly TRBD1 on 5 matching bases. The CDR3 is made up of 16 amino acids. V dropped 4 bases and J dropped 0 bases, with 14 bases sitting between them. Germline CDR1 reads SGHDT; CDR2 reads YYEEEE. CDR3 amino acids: CASSPGPGSSYNEQFF. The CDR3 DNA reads TGTGCCAGCAGCCCCGGGCCAGGGTCCTCCTACAATGAGCAGTTCTTC.

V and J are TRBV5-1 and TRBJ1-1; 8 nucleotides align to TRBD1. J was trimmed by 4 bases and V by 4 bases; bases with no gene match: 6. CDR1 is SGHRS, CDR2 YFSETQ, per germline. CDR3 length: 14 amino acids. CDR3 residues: CASSLQTGGTEAFF. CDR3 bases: TGCGCCAGCAGCCTACAAACAGGGGGCACTGAAGCTTTCTTT.

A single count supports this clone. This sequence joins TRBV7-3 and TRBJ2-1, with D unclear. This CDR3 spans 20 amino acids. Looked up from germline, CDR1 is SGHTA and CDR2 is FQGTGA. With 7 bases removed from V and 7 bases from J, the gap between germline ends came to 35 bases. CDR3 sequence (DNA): TGTGCCAGCACCTTGTGGTTATCCCTGGGAAAAGTGTCGGGTGGGAATGAGCAGTTCTTC. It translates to CASTLWLSLGKVSGGNEQFF.

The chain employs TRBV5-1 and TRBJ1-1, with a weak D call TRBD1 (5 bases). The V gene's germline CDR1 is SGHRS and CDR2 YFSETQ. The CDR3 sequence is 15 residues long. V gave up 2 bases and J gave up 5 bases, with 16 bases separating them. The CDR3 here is CASSFGSGYNTEAFF. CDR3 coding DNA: TGCGCCAGCAGCTTTGGGTCAGGGTATAATACTGAAGCTTTCTTT.

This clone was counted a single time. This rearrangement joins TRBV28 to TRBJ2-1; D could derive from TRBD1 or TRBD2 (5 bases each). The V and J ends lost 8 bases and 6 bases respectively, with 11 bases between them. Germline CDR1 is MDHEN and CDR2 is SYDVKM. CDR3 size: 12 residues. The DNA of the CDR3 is TGTGCCAGCTCGGGGCAGGTCAATGAGCAGTTCTTC. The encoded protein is CASSGQVNEQFF.

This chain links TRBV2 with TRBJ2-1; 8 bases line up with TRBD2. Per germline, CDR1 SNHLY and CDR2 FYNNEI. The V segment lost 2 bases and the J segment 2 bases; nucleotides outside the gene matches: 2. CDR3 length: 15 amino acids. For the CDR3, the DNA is TGTGCCAGCAGTGAAAGCGGGAGCCCCTACAATGAGCAGTTCTTC. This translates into CASSESGSPYNEQFF.